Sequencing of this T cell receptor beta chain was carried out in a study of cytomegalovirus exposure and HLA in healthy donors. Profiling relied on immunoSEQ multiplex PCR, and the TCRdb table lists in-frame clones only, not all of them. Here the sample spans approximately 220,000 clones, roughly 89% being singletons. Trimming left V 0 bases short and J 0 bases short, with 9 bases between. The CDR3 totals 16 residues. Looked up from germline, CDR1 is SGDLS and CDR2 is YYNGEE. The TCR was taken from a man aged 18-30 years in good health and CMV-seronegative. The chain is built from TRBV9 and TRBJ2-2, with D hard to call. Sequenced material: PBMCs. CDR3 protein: CASSVGWPANTGELFF. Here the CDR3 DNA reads TGTGCCAGCAGCGTAGGTTGGCCAGCGAACACCGGGGAGCTGTTTTTT.